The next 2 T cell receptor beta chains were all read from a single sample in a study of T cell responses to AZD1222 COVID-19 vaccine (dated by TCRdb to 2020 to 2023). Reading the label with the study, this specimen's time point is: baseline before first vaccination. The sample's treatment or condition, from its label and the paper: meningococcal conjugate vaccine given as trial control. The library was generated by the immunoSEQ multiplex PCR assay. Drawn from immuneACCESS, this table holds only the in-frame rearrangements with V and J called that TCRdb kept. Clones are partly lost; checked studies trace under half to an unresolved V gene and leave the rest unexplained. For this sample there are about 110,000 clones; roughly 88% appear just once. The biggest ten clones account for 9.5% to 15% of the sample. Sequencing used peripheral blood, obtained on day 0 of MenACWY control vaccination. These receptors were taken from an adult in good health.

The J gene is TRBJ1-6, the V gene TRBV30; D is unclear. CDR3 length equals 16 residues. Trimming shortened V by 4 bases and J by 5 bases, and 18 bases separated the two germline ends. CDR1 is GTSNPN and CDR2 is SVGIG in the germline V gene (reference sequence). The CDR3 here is CAWTPLGSPNNSPLHF. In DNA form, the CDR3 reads TGTGCCTGGACCCCCCTAGGCTCCCCTAATAATTCACCCCTCCACTTT.

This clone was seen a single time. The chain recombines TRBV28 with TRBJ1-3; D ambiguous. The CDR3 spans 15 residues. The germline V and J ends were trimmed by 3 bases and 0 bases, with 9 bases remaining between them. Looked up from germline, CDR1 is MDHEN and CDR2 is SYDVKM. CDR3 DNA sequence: TGTGCCAGCAGTTTGGGCCTGAACTCTGGAAACACCATATATTTT. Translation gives CASSLGLNSGNTIYF.